Presented here are 8 T cell receptor beta chains from one specimen sequenced in a study of response to subunit inactivated influenza vaccine. TCRdb redid the calling of the RT-PCR reads with MiXCR, one entry per CDR3 protein. The sample carries about 530,000 distinct CDR3 sequences, roughly 10% recorded once. Sample: PBMCs from blood, taken on the day of vaccination. These receptors all come from a man over 45 who received an inactivated influenza vaccine.

This clonotype was recorded at least ten times. The V and J genes are TRBV29-1 and TRBJ2-2; D is possibly TRBD1 (6 bases). The germline V gene has CDR1 SQVTM and CDR2 ANQGSEA. With 6 bases removed from V and 4 bases from J, the gap between germline ends came to 12 bases. CDR3 size: 13 residues. CDR3 sequence: CSVRDTSTGELFF. In DNA, the CDR3 is TGCAGCGTCCGGGACACCAGCACCGGGGAGCTGTTTTTT.

J is TRBJ2-2 and V is TRBV9; no clear D gene. This CDR3 is 14 amino acids long. Trimming shortened V by 0 bases and J by 6 bases, and 9 bases separated the two germline ends. Germline loops: CDR1 SGDLS, CDR2 YYNGEE. CDR3 loop: CASSVETGAGELFF. The DNA of the CDR3 is TGTGCCAGCAGCGTAGAGACGGGTGCCGGGGAGCTGTTTTTT. The whole variable domain, remainder taken from reference TRBV9 and TRBJ2-2, is DSGVTQTPKHLITATGQRVTLRCSPRSGDLSVYWYQQSLDQGLQFLIQYYNGEERAKGNILERFSAQQFPDLHSELNLSSLELGDSALYFCASSVETGAGELFFGEGSRLTVL.

This clonotype was recorded a few times. V usage is TRBV6-5 and J usage is TRBJ1-1; 7 bases fit TRBD1. Germline values: CDR1 MNHEY, CDR2 SVGAGI. The V and J ends lost 2 bases and 0 bases, in that order; junction bases with no gene match: 3. The CDR3 contains 15 residues. The CDR3 loop is CASSYGGTVNTEAFF. The CDR3 DNA follows: TGTGCCAGCAGTTACGGGGGGACAGTGAACACTGAAGCTTTCTTT.

This clonotype was seen only a few times. The chain employs TRBV28 and TRBJ2-7; 8 nucleotides agree with TRBD2. The CDR3 contains 14 residues. V lost 4 bases to trimming and J lost 7 bases; unmatched junction nucleotides: 9. Per germline, CDR1 MDHEN and CDR2 SYDVKM. The CDR3 DNA sequence: TGTGCCAGCAGTTCTCCGGGACTAGGCGGTGAGCAGTACTTC. The encoded protein is CASSSPGLGGEQYF.

The rearrangement joins TRBV6-1 to TRBJ2-1; 7 bases line up with TRBD2. Germline lookup yields CDR1 MNHNS and CDR2 SASEGT. J gave up 6 bases and V 4 bases, and 9 bases lay outside the gene matches. This CDR3 is built from 15 residues. CDR3 nucleotide sequence: TGTGCCAGCAGTGTCAGTTCCGGGAGGTTCAATGAGCAGTTCTTC. This codes for CASSVSSGRFNEQFF.

This clonotype was counted at least ten times. The chain has TRBV20-1 and TRBJ2-7; D is unclear. The CDR3 runs to 14 residues. V lost 0 bases, J lost 1 base, and 10 bases lay in between. Germline loops: CDR1 DFQATT, CDR2 SNEGSKA (reference sequence). CDR3 in amino acids: CSARDSTWSYEQYF. For the CDR3, the DNA is TGCAGTGCTAGAGATTCGACGTGGTCCTACGAGCAGTACTTC.

This clonotype was detected ten times or more. The chain is built from TRBV12-3 or TRBV12-4 and TRBJ2-1; D unresolved. V was shortened by 5 bases and J by 4 bases, with 3 bases between the two germline ends. This CDR3 has 11 amino acids. The CDR3 protein is CASSIYNEQFF. CDR3 nucleotide sequence: TGTGCCAGCAGTATATACAATGAGCAGTTCTTC.

The chain has TRBV15 and TRBJ2-5; tentatively, D is TRBD1 (6 bases). The V end lost 4 bases, the J end lost 4 bases, and 19 bases lay between the germline ends. Germline-derived CDR1 and CDR2 are LNHNV and YYDKDF (reference sequence). There are 16 residues in the CDR3. CDR3 protein: CATSIGQSIGLETQYF. The CDR3 DNA reads as TGTGCCACCAGCATTGGACAGTCGATCGGCCTAGAGACCCAGTACTTC.